This TCR beta chain was captured by sequencing in a study of identical twins. Study-wide points: Models underpredicted monozygotic twin sharing of out-of-frame TCR alpha.

This clonotype was observed a handful of times. Its antigen is still unknown. TCRdb re-called the 5' RACE reads with MiXCR, one entry per CDR3 protein. This repertoire shows fewer than 550,000 distinct CDR3 sequences, 15% found once; its top ten account for roughly 0.44%. These data also formed part of another study, on yellow fever vaccine responses in identical twins.

Material for sequencing was CD4+ T cells sorted from blood. This clonotype was obtained from a young woman in good health.

CDR3 sequence (DNA): TGCGCCAGCAGCCGAGGGGGGGGTAAGGAGACCCAGTACTTC. Translated: CASSRGGGKETQYF. This chain joins TRBV5-1 and TRBJ2-5, with D maybe TRBD2 (7 bases). Between the trimmed V and J ends, which lost 4 bases and 5 bases, there was a span of 15 bases. From germline, CDR1 is SGHRS and CDR2 YFSETQ. The CDR3 extends over 14 amino acids. The full variable domain, in which reference TRBV5-1 and TRBJ2-5 provide the parts outside the CDR3, is KAGVTQTPRYLIKTRGQQVTLSCSPISGHRSVSWYQQTPGQGLQFLFEYFSETQRNKGNFPGRFSGRQFSNSRSEMNVSTLELGDSALYLCASSRGGGKETQYFGPGTRLLVL.